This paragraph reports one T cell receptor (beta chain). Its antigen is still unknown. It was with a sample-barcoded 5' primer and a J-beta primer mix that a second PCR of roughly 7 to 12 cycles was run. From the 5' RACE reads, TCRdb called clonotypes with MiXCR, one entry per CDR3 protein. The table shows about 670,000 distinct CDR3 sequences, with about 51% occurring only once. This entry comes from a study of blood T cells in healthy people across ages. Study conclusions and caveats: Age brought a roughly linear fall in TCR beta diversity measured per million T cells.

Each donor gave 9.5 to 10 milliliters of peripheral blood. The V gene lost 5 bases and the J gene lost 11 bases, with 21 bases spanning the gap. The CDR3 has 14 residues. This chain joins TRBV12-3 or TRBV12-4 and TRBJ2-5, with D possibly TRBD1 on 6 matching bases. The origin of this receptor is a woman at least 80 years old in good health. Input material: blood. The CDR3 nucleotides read TGTGCCAGCAGTGGAGGTCAACAGGGTAATGAGCAGTACTTC. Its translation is CASSGGQQGNEQYF.